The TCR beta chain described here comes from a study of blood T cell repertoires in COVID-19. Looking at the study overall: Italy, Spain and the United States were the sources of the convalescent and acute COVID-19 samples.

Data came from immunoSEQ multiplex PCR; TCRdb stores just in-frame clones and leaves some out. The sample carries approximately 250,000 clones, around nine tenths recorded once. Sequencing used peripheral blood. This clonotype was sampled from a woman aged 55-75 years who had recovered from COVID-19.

This chain's CDR3 is CASSSAAEAFF. In nucleotides, the CDR3 is TGTGCCAGCAGTTCTGCGGCTGAAGCTTTCTTT. V is TRBV28 and J is TRBJ1-1; D not resolved. V lost 4 bases and J 6 bases, leaving 6 bases between the germline ends. The CDR3 extends over 11 amino acids. Germline V gene data show CDR1 as MDHEN and CDR2 as SYDVKM.